This T cell receptor beta chain came from a study of T cells after yellow fever vaccination. Via MiXCR, TCRdb re-called the 5' RACE reads, giving one row per CDR3 protein. The sample lists 450,000 to 550,000 distinct CDR3 sequences, roughly a fifth seen once, with 16% in the top ten. Sample: PBMCs, taken less than 25 days after the first yellow fever vaccination. This receptor was taken from a man aged 18 to 30 who received the YFV17D yellow fever vaccine.

In DNA, the CDR3 is TGTGCCAGCAGCTCGTGGGGACCACCCGAGCAGTACTTC. Amino acids: CASSSWGPPEQYF. The chain uses TRBV7-9 and TRBJ2-7; the D call may be TRBD1 or TRBD2 (5 bases each). V was clipped by 4 bases and J by 6 bases, with 13 bases between them. The CDR3 runs 13 residues. The germline gives CDR1 SEHNR, CDR2 FQNEAQ (reference sequence).